Following are 19 T cell receptor beta chains from one sample sequenced in a study of siplizumab effects on memory and regulatory T cells. Method: immunoSEQ multiplex PCR; TCRdb's copy keeps in-frame clones and lacks some. The profile shows some 100,000 clones, around 94% of them singletons. Sequencing was performed on non-Treg CD4+ T cells sorted from blood. The receptors originated from a human donor in good health.

The J gene is TRBJ1-5, the V gene TRBV6-1; no clear D gene. This CDR3 is 12 amino acids long. V was clipped by 7 bases and J by 1 base, with 5 bases between them. Germline V gene sequence: CDR1 MNHNS, CDR2 SASEGT. CDR3 sequence: CASTGSNQPQHF. The CDR3 nucleotides are TGTGCCAGCACCGGCAGCAATCAGCCCCAGCATTTT.

This chain connects TRBV10-3 to TRBJ1-5; unclear D gene. Looked up from germline, CDR1 is ENHRY and CDR2 is SYGVKD. The CDR3 is 12 amino acids. Trimming took off 2 bases at V and 9 bases at J, with 8 bases between the two ends. The CDR3 DNA is TGTGCCATCAGTGAGGGGGATTGGCCCCAGCATTTT. This translates into CAISEGDWPQHF.

This chain joins TRBV5-6 and TRBJ2-5, with 10 bases identical to TRBD1. CDR3 length: 16 amino acids. Unmatched junction bases numbered 9, after V lost 0 bases and J lost 7 bases. Germline values: CDR1 SGHDT, CDR2 YYEEEE. CDR3 sequence: CASSLVFEGDRGTQYF. The CDR3 coding sequence is TGTGCCAGCAGCTTGGTGTTTGAGGGGGACAGGGGGACCCAGTACTTC.

The V and J genes are TRBV6-1 and TRBJ1-1, with D maybe TRBD1 (5 bases). Germline loops: CDR1 MNHNS, CDR2 SASEGT. The CDR3 length is 14 residues. Trimming removed 7 bases from V and 4 bases from J, with 16 bases in between. CDR3 DNA: TGTGCCAGCACAACCCCCGGCAGGGCCACTGAAGCTTTCTTT. This gives the protein CASTTPGRATEAFF.

CDR3: CASSYRAGEYTDTQYF. As DNA, the CDR3 is TGTGCCAGCAGTTATCGAGCGGGAGAATACACAGATACGCAGTATTTT. The chain has TRBV27 and TRBJ2-3, with 8 bases aligning to TRBD2. The J segment lost 2 bases and the V segment lost 4 bases, leaving 8 bases of the junction unmatched. Germline V gene lookup returns CDR1 MNHEY and CDR2 SMNVEV (reference sequence). The CDR3 consists of 16 residues.

V usage is TRBV28 and J usage is TRBJ2-4, with TRBD1 matching 8 bases. V lost 5 bases to trimming and J lost 3 bases; unmatched junction nucleotides: 9. Germline values: CDR1 MDHEN, CDR2 SYDVKM. The CDR3 contains 16 residues. CDR3 sequence (DNA): TGTGCCAGCAGTACAGACAGGGGATTAGTCAAAAACATTCAGTACTTC. It yields the protein CASSTDRGLVKNIQYF.

The rearrangement joins TRBV29-1 to TRBJ2-1; 7 bases are shared with TRBD1. The CDR3 runs 13 residues. V trimming: 0 bases; J trimming: 9 bases; junction bases outside the gene matches: 5. The germline CDR1 and CDR2 sequences are SQVTM and ANQGSEA. This chain's CDR3 is CSVEERGQTEQFF. CDR3 DNA sequence: TGCAGCGTTGAAGAAAGGGGACAGACTGAGCAGTTCTTC.

CDR3 loop: CASRRGPTEAFF. Written as DNA, the CDR3 is TGTGCCAGCAGAAGAGGCCCCACTGAAGCTTTCTTT. The V and J genes are TRBV7-9 and TRBJ1-1; D ambiguous. Trimming shortened V by 6 bases and J by 4 bases, and 9 bases separated the two germline ends. This CDR3 spans 12 amino acids. CDR1 is SEHNR and CDR2 is FQNEAQ in the germline V gene (reference sequence).

V is TRBV18 and J is TRBJ2-5, with 10 positions matching TRBD2. J gave up 2 bases and V 3 bases, and 3 bases lay outside the gene matches. Germline lookup yields CDR1 KGHSH and CDR2 LQKENI. CDR3 length equals 15 residues. DNA for the CDR3: TGTGCCAGCTCACCGGGACTAGCGAGACAAGAGACCCAGTACTTC. Translating gives CASSPGLARQETQYF.

This chain uses TRBV2 with TRBJ2-1; D is unresolved. V was clipped by 5 bases and J by 1 base, with 9 bases between them. CDR1 SNHLY and CDR2 FYNNEI come from the germline V gene. This CDR3 is 14 amino acids long. The CDR3 bases are TGTGCCAGCAGTTTCAGCTATTCCTACAATGAGCAGTTCTTC. Its translation: CASSFSYSYNEQFF.

The chain has TRBV25-1 and TRBJ2-1, with a tentative D call TRBD1 (5 bases). This CDR3 has 15 residues. Germline values: CDR1 MGHDK, CDR2 SYGVNS. Trimming removed 3 bases from V and 1 base from J, with 10 bases in between. This chain's CDR3 is CASSDVGVSYNEQFF. DNA for the CDR3: TGTGCCAGCAGTGATGTAGGGGTATCCTACAATGAGCAGTTCTTC.

The chain recombines TRBV18 with TRBJ2-2; 8 nucleotides agree with TRBD1. There are 15 residues in the CDR3. Germline assignment: CDR1 KGHSH and CDR2 LQKENI. V gave up 5 bases and J gave up 5 bases; unmatched junction bases: 7. This chain's CDR3 is CASSDSRGPTGELFF. In nucleotides, the CDR3 is TGTGCCAGCTCAGATTCCAGGGGGCCTACCGGGGAGCTGTTTTTT.

The chain is built from TRBV7-9 and TRBJ1-5; TRBD1 might be the D (5 bases). The CDR3 runs to 15 residues. Germline values: CDR1 SEHNR, CDR2 FQNEAQ (reference sequence). The V end lost 1 base, the J end lost 4 bases, and 11 bases lay between the germline ends. The CDR3 is CASSLDGTVNQPQHF. CDR3 nucleotide sequence: TGTGCCAGCAGCTTAGACGGGACGGTGAATCAGCCCCAGCATTTT.

The chain's CDR3 is CASSQQDSSLYF. The CDR3, as DNA: TGTGCCAGCAGCCAACAGGACAGTAGCCTATATTTT. The J gene is TRBJ1-3, the V gene TRBV4-2; a possible D gene is TRBD1 (6 bases). V was trimmed by 2 bases and J by 14 bases, leaving 13 bases between them. The length of the CDR3 is 12 residues. Germline CDR1 is LGHNA and CDR2 is YNFKEQ.

The chain links TRBV19 to TRBJ1-6; D is possibly TRBD1 (5 bases). The CDR3 consists of 14 residues. CDR1 is LNHDA, CDR2 SQIVND, per germline (reference sequence). Trimming took off 1 base at V and 8 bases at J, with 9 bases between the two ends. The CDR3 DNA reads as TGTGCCAGTAGTATAGGCGGGGGTTATTCACCCCTCCACTTT. Amino acid sequence: CASSIGGGYSPLHF.

V gene TRBV7-6 combines with J gene TRBJ2-1, with D tentatively TRBD2 (7 bases). This CDR3 has 15 residues. With 5 bases removed from V and 8 bases from J, the gap between germline ends came to 19 bases. The germline gives CDR1 SGHVS, CDR2 FNYEAQ. CDR3 nucleotides: TGTGCCAGCAGCGGGGGGCGGGAGAATACCTATGAGCAGTTCTTC. This translates into CASSGGRENTYEQFF.

This chain connects TRBV19 to TRBJ2-3; either TRBD1 or TRBD2 may supply D (5 bases each). V was cut by 5 bases and J by 0 bases, with 6 bases left in between. CDR1 is LNHDA and CDR2 is SQIVND in the germline V gene (reference sequence). The length of the CDR3 is 13 residues. CDR3 region: CASSGDSTDTQYF. The CDR3 DNA is TGTGCCAGTAGTGGGGACAGCACAGATACGCAGTATTTT.

The chain has TRBV4-1 and TRBJ2-7; 8 nucleotides agree with TRBD1. CDR3 length equals 14 residues. Germline V lookup: CDR1 MGHRA, CDR2 YSYEKL. Germline trimming cut 4 bases from V and 2 bases from J; bases unmatched to any gene: 4. CDR3 region: CASSRSDRAYEQYF. CDR3 coding DNA: TGCGCCAGCAGCCGTTCGGACAGGGCCTACGAGCAGTACTTC.

CDR3 DNA: TGTGCCATCGGGAGGTTAAGTAATCAGCCCCAGCATTTT. Protein product: CAIGRLSNQPQHF. The chain uses TRBV28 and TRBJ1-5; D gene unclear. The germline V and J ends were trimmed by 10 bases and 4 bases, with 14 bases remaining between them. Germline V CDR1 and CDR2: MDHEN, SYDVKM. The CDR3 consists of 13 residues.